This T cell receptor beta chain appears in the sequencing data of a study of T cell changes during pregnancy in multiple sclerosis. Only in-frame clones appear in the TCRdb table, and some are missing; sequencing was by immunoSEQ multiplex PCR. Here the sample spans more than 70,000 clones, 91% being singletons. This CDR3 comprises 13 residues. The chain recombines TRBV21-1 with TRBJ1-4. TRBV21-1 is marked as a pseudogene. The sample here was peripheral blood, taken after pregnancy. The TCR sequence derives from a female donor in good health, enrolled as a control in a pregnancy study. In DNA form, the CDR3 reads TGTGCCAAGTTTCGAGGGAGTGGGGAAAAACTGTTTTTT. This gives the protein CAKFRGSGEKLFF.